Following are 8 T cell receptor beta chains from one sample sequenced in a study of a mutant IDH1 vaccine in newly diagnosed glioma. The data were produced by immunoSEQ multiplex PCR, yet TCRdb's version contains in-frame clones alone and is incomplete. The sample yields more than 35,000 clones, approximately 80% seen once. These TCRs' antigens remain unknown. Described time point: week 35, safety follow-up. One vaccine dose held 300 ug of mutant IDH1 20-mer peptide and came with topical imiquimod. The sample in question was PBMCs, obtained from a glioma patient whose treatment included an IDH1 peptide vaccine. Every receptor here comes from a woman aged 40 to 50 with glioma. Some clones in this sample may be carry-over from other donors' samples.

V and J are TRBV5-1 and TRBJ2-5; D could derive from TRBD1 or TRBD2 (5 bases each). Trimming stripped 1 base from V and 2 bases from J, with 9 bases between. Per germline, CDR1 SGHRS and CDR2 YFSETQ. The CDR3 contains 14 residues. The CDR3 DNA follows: TGCGCCAGCAGCTTGTATGGGACGCAAGAGACCCAGTACTTC. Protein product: CASSLYGTQETQYF.

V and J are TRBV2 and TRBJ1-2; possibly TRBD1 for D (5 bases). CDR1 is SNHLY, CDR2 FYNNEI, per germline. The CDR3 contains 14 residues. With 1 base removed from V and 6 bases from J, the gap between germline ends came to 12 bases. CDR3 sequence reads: CASSEGLGVNGYTF. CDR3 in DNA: TGTGCCAGCAGTGAAGGGTTGGGGGTGAATGGCTACACCTTC.

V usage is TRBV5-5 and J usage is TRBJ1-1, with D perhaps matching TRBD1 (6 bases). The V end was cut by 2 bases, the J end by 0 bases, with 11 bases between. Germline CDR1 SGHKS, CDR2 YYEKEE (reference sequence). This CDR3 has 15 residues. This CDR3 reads CASSFGQYLNTEAFF. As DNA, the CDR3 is TGTGCCAGCAGCTTTGGACAGTACTTGAACACTGAAGCTTTCTTT. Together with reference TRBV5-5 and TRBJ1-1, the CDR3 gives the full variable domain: DAGVTQSPTHLIKTRGQQVTLRCSPISGHKSVSWYQQVLGQGPQFIFQYYEKEERGRGNFPDRFSARQFPNYSSELNVNALLLGDSALYLCASSFGQYLNTEAFFGQGTRLTVV.

The CDR3 coding sequence is TGCGCCAGCAGCCAAGACCCTAACCCTGGGGCCAACGTCCTGACTTTC. It translates to CASSQDPNPGANVLTF. The chain uses TRBV4-1 and TRBJ2-6; no definite D call. V lost 0 bases, J lost 2 bases, and 8 bases lay in between. This CDR3 is 16 amino acids long. CDR1 and CDR2 (germline): MGHRA, YSYEKL.

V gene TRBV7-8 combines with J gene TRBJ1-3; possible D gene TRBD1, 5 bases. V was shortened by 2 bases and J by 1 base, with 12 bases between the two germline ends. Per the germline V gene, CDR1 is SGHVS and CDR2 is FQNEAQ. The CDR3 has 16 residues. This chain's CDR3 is CASSLRSPGSGNTIYF. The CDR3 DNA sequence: TGTGCCAGCAGCTTAAGGTCGCCAGGGTCTGGAAACACCATATATTTT.

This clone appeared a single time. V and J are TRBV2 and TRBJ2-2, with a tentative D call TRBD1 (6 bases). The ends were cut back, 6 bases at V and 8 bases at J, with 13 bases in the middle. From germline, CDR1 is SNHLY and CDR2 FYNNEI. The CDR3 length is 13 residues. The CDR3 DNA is TGTGCCAGCAGATCGGACAGCGGTGGGGAGCTGTTTTTT. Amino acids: CASRSDSGGELFF.

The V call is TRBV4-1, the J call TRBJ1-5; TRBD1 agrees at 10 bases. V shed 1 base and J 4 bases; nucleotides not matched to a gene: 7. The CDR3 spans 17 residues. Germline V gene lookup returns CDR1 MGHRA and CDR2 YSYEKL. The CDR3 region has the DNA TGCGCCAGCAGCCAAGGTCGACAGGGGGCGCGAAATCAGCCCCAGCATTTT. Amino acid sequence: CASSQGRQGARNQPQHF.

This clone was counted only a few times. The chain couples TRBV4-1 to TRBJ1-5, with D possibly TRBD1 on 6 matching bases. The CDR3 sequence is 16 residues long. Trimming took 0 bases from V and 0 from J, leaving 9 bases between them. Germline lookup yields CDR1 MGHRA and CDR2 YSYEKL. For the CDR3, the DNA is TGCGCCAGCAGCCAAGAGGGGGGGGCTAGCAATCAGCCCCAGCATTTT. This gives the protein CASSQEGGASNQPQHF.